The T cell receptor beta chain described here comes from a study of breast tumors, draining lymph nodes, adjacent tissues. TCRdb ran MiXCR on the multiplex PCR reads and lists one entry per CDR3 protein. Among 15,000 or so distinct CDR3 sequences listed, 47% were seen once. V dropped 0 bases and J dropped 6; count of bases not matched to a gene: 6. This CDR3 is built from 15 residues. In germline, CDR1 is LGHNA, CDR2 YSLEER. This clonotype was counted many times. This sequence was found in a female donor with breast cancer. Some clones in this sample may be carry-over from other donors' samples. This chain uses TRBV4-3 with TRBJ1-1; 8 bases line up with TRBD1. Sequencing was done on a sample of tumor-adjacent breast tissue. The CDR3 region is CASSQDPQGAAEAFF. The CDR3 coding sequence is TGCGCCAGCAGCCAAGATCCCCAGGGGGCGGCTGAAGCTTTCTTT.